A single sample gave rise to the 22 T cell receptor beta chains below, sequenced in a study of shared clonotypes between healthy human individuals. Measured with immunoSEQ multiplex PCR; TCRdb has only the in-frame clones, and not every one. This sample has approximately 2,000,000 clones, with about 90% found just once. Sequencing used naive CD4+ T cells from PBMCs. As to subset: CD45RA+ positively selected. These receptors were obtained from a man between 18 and 35 years old in good health. Some clones in this sample may be carry-over from other donors' samples.

Only one count was recorded for this clone. The V gene is TRBV19, the J gene TRBJ1-1; 7 bases are a match to TRBD1. Losses at the gene ends were 5 bases for V and 2 bases for J; bases not matched to a gene: 5. Germline V gene data show CDR1 as LNHDA and CDR2 as SQIVND (reference sequence). The CDR3 totals 14 residues. Here the CDR3 reads CASSPRDRNTEAFF. The CDR3 DNA reads TGTGCCAGTAGTCCCCGGGACAGAAACACTGAAGCTTTCTTT.

The chain couples TRBV6-5 to TRBJ1-1; 10 bases agree with TRBD1. J gave up 5 bases and V 5 bases, and 8 bases lay outside the gene matches. The CDR3 covers 15 residues. Germline V gene data show CDR1 as MNHEY and CDR2 as SVGAGI. CDR3 amino acids: CASSKTGGAGTEAFF. CDR3 in DNA: TGTGCCAGCAGTAAGACAGGGGGCGCGGGAACTGAAGCTTTCTTT.

The V and J genes are TRBV5-5 and TRBJ1-1; D unresolved. The V gene's germline CDR1 is SGHKS and CDR2 YYEKEE (reference sequence). The CDR3 runs to 14 residues. Trimming stripped 0 bases from V and 5 bases from J, with 11 bases between. The CDR3 DNA is TGTGCCAGCAGCTTGGGAGGTATTGGAACTGAAGCTTTCTTT. It is translated as CASSLGGIGTEAFF.

This chain joins TRBV5-4 and TRBJ2-1; 10 nucleotides agree with TRBD1. CDR3 length: 16 residues. Trimming removed 1 base from V and 3 bases from J; junction bases left unmatched: 4. Looked up from germline, CDR1 is SGHNT and CDR2 is YYREEE (reference sequence). CDR3 coding DNA: TGTGCCAGCAGCTTGCCTAGGACAGGGGGCTACAATGAGCAGTTCTTC. The encoded protein is CASSLPRTGGYNEQFF.

Worth noting for this clone: This CDR3 is also generated by other DNA sequences in the sample. The CDR3 region is CATSRDSSYEQYF. DNA for the CDR3: TGTGCCACCAGCAGAGATAGCTCCTACGAGCAGTACTTC. The V call is TRBV15, the J call TRBJ2-7, with D hard to call. Trimming cost V 0 bases and J 0 bases, with 3 bases left between them. The germline CDR1 and CDR2 sequences are LNHNV and YYDKDF (reference sequence). The CDR3 covers 13 residues.

The gene calls are TRBV5-1 and TRBJ2-1, with D perhaps TRBD2 (6 bases). This CDR3 contains 16 residues. Trimming stripped 3 bases from V and 1 base from J, with 14 bases between. The germline V gene encodes CDR1 SGHRS and CDR2 YFSETQ. The CDR3 is CASSSLSGTSYNEQFF. DNA of the CDR3: TGCGCCAGCAGCTCCCTTAGCGGTACGTCCTACAATGAGCAGTTCTTC.

V usage is TRBV11-2 and J usage is TRBJ1-1; 7 nucleotides line up with TRBD1. Germline assignment: CDR1 SGHAT and CDR2 FQNNGV. V shed 4 bases and J 4 bases; nucleotides not matched to a gene: 3. This CDR3 contains 13 residues. CDR3 in amino acids: CASSYGTATEAFF. The CDR3 DNA sequence: TGTGCCAGCAGCTATGGGACAGCCACTGAAGCTTTCTTT. Full variable domain (rest looked up from reference TRBV11-2 and TRBJ1-1): EAGVAQSPRYKIIEKRQSVAFWCNPISGHATLYWYQQILGQGPKLLIQFQNNGVVDDSQLPKDRFSAERLKGVDSTLKIQPAKLEDSAVYLCASSYGTATEAFFGQGTRLTVV.

Details on this clone: At the DNA level, this CDR3 is encoded by other sequences in the same sample as well. The genes are TRBV5-4 and TRBJ2-5; the match to TRBD2 covers 15 bases. The CDR3 loop spans 15 amino acids. CDR1 is SGHNT, CDR2 YYREEE, per germline (reference sequence). Trimming cost V 3 bases and J 5 bases; bases outside gene matches: 2. The DNA for the CDR3 is TGTGCCAGCAGCTCAGGGACTAGCGGGGGGGAGACCCAGTACTTC. Encoded protein: CASSSGTSGGETQYF.

The chain is built from TRBV9 and TRBJ2-3, with D perhaps assigned TRBD1 or TRBD2 (5 bases each). The V end lost 0 bases, the J end lost 6 bases, and 11 bases lay between the germline ends. This CDR3 has 14 amino acids. Germline V gene data show CDR1 as SGDLS and CDR2 as YYNGEE. The CDR3 here is CASSVDVGVDTQYF. The CDR3 DNA sequence: TGTGCCAGCAGCGTAGATGTGGGGGTTGATACGCAGTATTTT.

In DNA form, the CDR3 reads TGTGCCAGCAGCCCCGACAGTTCGGTGGGCCGAGAAGCTTTCTTT. This codes for CASSPDSSVGREAFF. The V gene is TRBV9, the J gene TRBJ1-1, with D possibly being TRBD1 (5 bases). Per germline, CDR1 SGDLS and CDR2 YYNGEE. V was clipped by 4 bases and J by 8 bases, with 21 bases between them. The CDR3 runs to 15 residues.

With regard to this clone: Additional DNA sequences in this sample encode the identical CDR3. The chain joins TRBV30 to TRBJ1-6; 9 nucleotides align to TRBD1. This CDR3 comprises 13 residues. From germline, CDR1 is GTSNPN and CDR2 SVGIG (reference sequence). The J segment lost 7 bases and the V segment lost 3 bases, leaving 1 base of the junction unmatched. In DNA, the CDR3 is TGTGCCTGGAGAGGACAGGGGAATTCACCCCTCCACTTT. The encoded protein is CAWRGQGNSPLHF.

This chain connects TRBV4-1 to TRBJ2-3; 16 nucleotides line up with TRBD2. Per the germline V gene, CDR1 is MGHRA and CDR2 is YSYEKL. J was trimmed by 2 bases and V by 2 bases; bases with no gene match: 4. CDR3 length: 18 amino acids. This chain's CDR3 is CASSQSGTSGRVTDTQYF. CDR3 in DNA: TGCGCCAGCAGCCAATCCGGGACTAGCGGGAGGGTCACAGATACGCAGTATTTT.

The rearrangement joins TRBV5-1 to TRBJ2-4; D tentatively fits TRBD1 or TRBD2 (5 bases each). Germline CDR1 is SGHRS and CDR2 is YFSETQ. There are 15 residues in the CDR3. V dropped 4 bases and J dropped 3 bases, with 14 bases sitting between them. In DNA form, the CDR3 reads TGCGCCAGCAGCGGGGGACCAGGTGGCAAAAACATTCAGTACTTC. Its translation is CASSGGPGGKNIQYF.

The chain couples TRBV18 to TRBJ2-2; tentatively, D is TRBD1 (5 bases). The CDR3 is 16 amino acids. Germline CDR1 and CDR2: KGHSH and LQKENI. The V gene lost 4 bases and the J gene lost 6 bases, with 18 bases spanning the gap. CDR3 loop: CASSRQSREGAGELFF. CDR3 nucleotides: TGTGCCAGCTCACGCCAGTCTCGCGAAGGGGCCGGGGAGCTGTTTTTT. Filled out from reference TRBV18 and TRBJ2-2, the complete variable domain reads NAGVMQNPRHLVRRRGQEARLRCSPMKGHSHVYWYRQLPEEGLKFMVYLQKENIIDESGMPKERFSAEFPKEGPSILRIQQVVRGDSAAYFCASSRQSREGAGELFFGEGSRLTVL.

This chain uses TRBV7-2 with TRBJ2-6, with 10 bases aligning to TRBD1. This CDR3 has 17 residues. Germline V gene lookup returns CDR1 SGHTA and CDR2 FQGNSA. Losses at the gene ends were 4 bases for V and 4 bases for J; bases not matched to a gene: 7. The CDR3 DNA reads TGTGCCAGCAGCTGGACAGGGGGTAGCGCCGGGGCCAACGTCCTGACTTTC. Amino acids: CASSWTGGSAGANVLTF. The full variable domain, with the rest looked up from reference TRBV7-2 and TRBJ2-6, is GAGVSQSPSNKVTEKGKDVELRCDPISGHTALYWYRQSLGQGLEFLIYFQGNSAPDKSGLPSDRFSAERTGGSVSTLTIQRTQQEDSAVYLCASSWTGGSAGANVLTFGAGSRLTVL.

This chain joins TRBV4-1 and TRBJ2-1, with TRBD2 matching over 11 bases. CDR3 size: 17 residues. The ends lost 2 bases at V and 3 bases at J; junction bases unmatched: 6. Germline CDR1 is MGHRA and CDR2 is YSYEKL. CDR3 DNA sequence: TGCGCCAGCAGCCAACTTAGCGGGAGGGCCTTCTACAATGAGCAGTTCTTC. This translates into CASSQLSGRAFYNEQFF.

This clone was seen more than once but under ten times. This chain joins TRBV29-1 and TRBJ1-1; D remains unclear. The CDR3 loop spans 12 amino acids. The germline V gene has CDR1 SQVTM and CDR2 ANQGSEA. The V gene lost 3 bases and the J gene lost 4 bases, with 9 bases spanning the gap. Here the CDR3 reads CSVDQGSTEAFF. CDR3 nucleotides: TGCAGCGTTGATCAAGGGAGCACTGAAGCTTTCTTT.

This clone was counted a single time. V usage is TRBV6-1 and J usage is TRBJ1-2; perhaps TRBD1 as D (6 bases). The CDR3 has 13 residues. Trimming cost V 0 bases and J 9 bases, with 11 bases left between them. Germline V gene data show CDR1 as MNHNS and CDR2 as SASEGT. The CDR3 here is CASSEAQGSRYTF. CDR3 bases: TGTGCCAGCAGTGAAGCTCAGGGGTCGCGCTACACCTTC.

The chain joins TRBV7-3 to TRBJ2-3, with 11 bases matching TRBD2. Unmatched junction bases numbered 20, after V lost 3 bases and J lost 15 bases. This CDR3 contains 17 residues. The V gene's germline CDR1 is SGHTA and CDR2 FQGTGA. The CDR3 region has the DNA TGTGCCAGCAGCTTCTTACCTACCGGGACTAGCGGAGGGGGGTTATATTTT. It translates to CASSFLPTGTSGGGLYF.

The chain recombines TRBV19 with TRBJ2-7; maybe TRBD1 (6 bases). V lost 0 bases, J lost 2 bases, and 14 bases lay in between. From germline, CDR1 is LNHDA and CDR2 SQIVND (reference sequence). The CDR3 runs to 16 residues. CDR3 DNA sequence: TGTGCCAGTAGTATAGACCCAACAGGGAAGACCTACGAGCAGTACTTC. Amino acids: CASSIDPTGKTYEQYF.

The J gene is TRBJ2-5, the V gene TRBV5-5; no clear D gene. Trimming pared 1 base from V and 2 bases from J, leaving 9 bases between. Germline loops: CDR1 SGHKS, CDR2 YYEKEE (reference sequence). This CDR3 is 14 amino acids long. The CDR3 reads CASSLLAPQETQYF. In DNA form, the CDR3 reads TGTGCCAGCAGCTTGTTGGCGCCTCAAGAGACCCAGTACTTC.

The genes are TRBV2 and TRBJ2-7, with TRBD2 matching 11 bases. J was trimmed by 3 bases and V by 5 bases; bases with no gene match: 3. Per the germline V gene, CDR1 is SNHLY and CDR2 is FYNNEI. This CDR3 comprises 14 residues. CDR3 nucleotides: TGTGCCAGCAGTATTAGCGGGAGGGACTACGAGCAGTACTTC. Translated: CASSISGRDYEQYF.